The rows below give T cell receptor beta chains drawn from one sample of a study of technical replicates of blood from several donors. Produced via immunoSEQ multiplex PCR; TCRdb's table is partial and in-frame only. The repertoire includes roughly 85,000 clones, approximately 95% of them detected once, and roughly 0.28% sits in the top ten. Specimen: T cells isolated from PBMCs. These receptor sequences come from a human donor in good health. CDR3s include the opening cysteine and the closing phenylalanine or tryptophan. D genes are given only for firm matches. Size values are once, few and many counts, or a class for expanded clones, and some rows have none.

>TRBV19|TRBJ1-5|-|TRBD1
TGTGCCAGTATCCCCGGACAGGGCTACTATCAGCCCCAGCATTTT
CASIPGQGYYQPQHF
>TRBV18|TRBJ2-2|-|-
TGTGCCAGCTCACCACAGGAGGGGGCGCGAAACACCGGGGAGCTGTTTTTT
CASSPQEGARNTGELFF
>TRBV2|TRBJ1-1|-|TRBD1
TGTGCCAGCACCAGGGGGGAGGCTGAAGCTTTCTTT
CASTRGEAEAFF
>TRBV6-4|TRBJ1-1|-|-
TGTGCCAGCAGTAACGAGGGAATCACTGAAGCTTTCTTT
CASSNEGITEAFF
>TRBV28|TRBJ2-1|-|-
TGTGCCAGCAGTTCCCCGGGAGACTCCTACAATGAGCAGTTCTTC
CASSSPGDSYNEQFF
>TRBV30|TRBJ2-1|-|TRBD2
TGTGCCTGGAACGTCCCTCGGGGACTAGCGGGGGCACACTACAATGAGCAGTTCTTC
CAWNVPRGLAGAHYNEQFF
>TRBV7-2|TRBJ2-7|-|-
TGTGCCAGCAGCTGGGGGGACGAGCAGTACTTC
CASSWGDEQYF
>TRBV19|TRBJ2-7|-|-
TGTGCCAGTAGTATAGAGCAGCTAGGCTCCTACGAGCAGTACTTC
CASSIEQLGSYEQYF
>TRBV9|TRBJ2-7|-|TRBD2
TGTGCCAGCTCCCGTTCCTGGTTTACTAGCGGGGGGACCTACGAGCAGTACTTC
CASSRSWFTSGGTYEQYF
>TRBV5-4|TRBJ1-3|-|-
TGTGCCAGCAGCTTGGAGTTTGGAGTCCACTCTGGAAACACCATATATTTT
CASSLEFGVHSGNTIYF
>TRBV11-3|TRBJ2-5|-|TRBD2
TGTGCCAGCAGCTCGGGACTAGCGGGACGTTCAGAGACCCAGTACTTC
CASSSGLAGRSETQYF
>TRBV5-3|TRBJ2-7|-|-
TGTGCCAGAAGCTGGGGGCCAATCGAGCAGTACTTC
CARSWGPIEQYF
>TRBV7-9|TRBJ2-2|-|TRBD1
TGTGCCAGCAGCTTACAGGGGGCCGACACCGGGGAGCTGTTTTTT
CASSLQGADTGELFF
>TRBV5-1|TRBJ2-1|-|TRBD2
TGCGCCAGCAGCTTGGAGATGGCAGGACTAGCGGGAGGGGGCTACAATGAGCAGTTCTTC
CASSLEMAGLAGGGYNEQFF
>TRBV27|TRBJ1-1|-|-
TGTGCCAGCAGTTTGATCCACGGGACTGAAGCTTTCTTT
CASSLIHGTEAFF
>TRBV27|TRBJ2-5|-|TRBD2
TGTGCCAGCACTACAGGCGGGAGGGGACAGACCCAGTACTTC
CASTTGGRGQTQYF
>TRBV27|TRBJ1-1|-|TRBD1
TGTGCCAGCAGTTTCAAGGGGGCGGACACTGAAGCTTTCTTT
CASSFKGADTEAFF
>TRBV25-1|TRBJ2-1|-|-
TGTGCCAGCAGTGCAGCCGGGGCCTACAATGAGCAGTTCTTC
CASSAAGAYNEQFF
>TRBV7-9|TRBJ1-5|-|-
TGTGCCAGCAGCTCCACAGACAGCCCTCTTAGCAATCAGCCCCAGCATTTT
CASSSTDSPLSNQPQHF
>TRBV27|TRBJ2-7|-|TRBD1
TGTGCCAGCAGTTTGCCAGGGGGCTCCTACGAGCAGTACTTC
CASSLPGGSYEQYF
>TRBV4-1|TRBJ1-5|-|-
TGCGCCAGCAGCCAAGGAGTCGGCGGGTCGAGGCAGCCCCAGCATTTT
CASSQGVGGSRQPQHF
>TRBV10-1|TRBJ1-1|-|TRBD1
TGCGCCAGCAGTGAAGACAGGGTTGAGAACACTGAAGCTTTCTTT
CASSEDRVENTEAFF
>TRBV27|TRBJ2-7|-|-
TGTGCCAGCAGTCCGAGCTCCTACGAGCAGTACTTC
CASSPSSYEQYF
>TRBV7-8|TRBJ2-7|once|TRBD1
TGTGCCAGCAGCTTCACCGGGACAGGGGGCGCCGAGCAGTACTTC
CASSFTGTGGAEQYF
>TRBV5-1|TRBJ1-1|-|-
TGCGCCAGCAGCCCGGTGGACGGGATGAACACTGAAGCTTTCTTT
CASSPVDGMNTEAFF
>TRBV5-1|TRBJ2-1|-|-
TGCGCCAGCAGCTTAGCCAAAACTGAGCAGTTCTTC
CASSLAKTEQFF
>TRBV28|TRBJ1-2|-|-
TGTGCCAGCAGTCCGGACAGACCGGGCTACACCTTC
CASSPDRPGYTF
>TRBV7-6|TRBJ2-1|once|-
TGTGCCAGCAGCCCGGACCGGGGTGGGTACAATGAGCAGTTCTTC
CASSPDRGGYNEQFF
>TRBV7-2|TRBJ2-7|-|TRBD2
TGTGCCAGCAGCTTGAGAGCGGGAGGTGGCTACGAGCAGTACTTC
CASSLRAGGGYEQYF
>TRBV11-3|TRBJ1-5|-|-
TGTGCCAGCAGCTTAATGGGCAGTTCGTGGTGGCAGCCCCAGCATTTT
CASSLMGSSWWQPQHF
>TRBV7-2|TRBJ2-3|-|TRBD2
TGTGCCAGCAGCTTAGATTTAAGGGGGACTAGCGGGGTGGTAGATACGCAGTATTTT
CASSLDLRGTSGVVDTQYF
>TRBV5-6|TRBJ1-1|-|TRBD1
TGTGCCAGCAGCTCTCAATCCGGGACAGCCCCCTTAGAAGAAGCTTTCTTT
CASSSQSGTAPLEEAFF
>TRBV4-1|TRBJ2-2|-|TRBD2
TGCGCCAGCAGCCCAACTAGCGGTTTGAACACCGGGGAGCTGTTTTTT
CASSPTSGLNTGELFF
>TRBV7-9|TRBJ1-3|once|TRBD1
TGTGCCAGCAGCAACCGGGACAGGGAAAGCGGGCGAGGAAACACCATATATTTT
CASSNRDRESGRGNTIYF
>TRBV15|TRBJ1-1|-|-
TGTGCCACCAGCAGAGGTAAAACAGTATTTGGTGAAGCTTTCTTT
CATSRGKTVFGEAFF
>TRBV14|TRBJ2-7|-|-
TGTGCCAGCAGCCAAGATCAAACAGGGTTAATCTACGAGCAGTACTTC
CASSQDQTGLIYEQYF
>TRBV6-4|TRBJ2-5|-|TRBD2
TGTGCCAGCAGTGCTAGCGGGAGGGCCGGGGAGACCCAGTACTTC
CASSASGRAGETQYF
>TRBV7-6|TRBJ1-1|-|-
TGTGCCAGCAGCTGGGCGGGGGCCGGAGTTGAAGCTTTCTTT
CASSWAGAGVEAFF
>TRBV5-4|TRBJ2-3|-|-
TGTGCCAGCAGCTTGGCGGAGACAGATACGCAGTATTTT
CASSLAETDTQYF
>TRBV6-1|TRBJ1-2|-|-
TGTGCCAGCTCTTTGGACAGTCCTAACTATGGCTACACCTTC
CASSLDSPNYGYTF
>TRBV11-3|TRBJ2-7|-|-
TGTGCCAGCAGCTTAGATTGGAGGACCGAGCAGTACTTC
CASSLDWRTEQYF
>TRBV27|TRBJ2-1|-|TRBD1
TGTGCCAGCAGTTTAGGGACAGGGAACGACAATGAGCAGTTCTTC
CASSLGTGNDNEQFF
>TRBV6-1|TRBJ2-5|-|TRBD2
TGTGCCAGTCTGGAAACCAGCGGGGGGGAAGAGACCCAGTACTTC
CASLETSGGEETQYF
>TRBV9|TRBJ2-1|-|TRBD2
TGTGCCAGCAGCGTAGGGGGGGGCTCCTACAATGAGCAGTTCTTC
CASSVGGGSYNEQFF
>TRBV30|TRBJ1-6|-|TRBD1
TGTGCCTGGAGTGTACAGGGGGCAGGATCACCCCTCCACTTT
CAWSVQGAGSPLHF
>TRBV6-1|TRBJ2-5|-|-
TGTGCCAGCACCTTCCAAGAGACCCAGTACTTC
CASTFQETQYF
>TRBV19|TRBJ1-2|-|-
TGTGCCAGTCTTACAGGGAACTATGGCTACACCTTC
CASLTGNYGYTF
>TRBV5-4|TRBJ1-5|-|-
TGTGCCAGCAGCTTGGGAGGAAATAGCAATCAGCCCCAGCATTTT
CASSLGGNSNQPQHF